The 19 T cell receptor beta chains presented below share a single source sample, sequenced in a study of CD4 T cells in lung cancer. Here immunoSEQ multiplex PCR was the method, and the copy in TCRdb shows in-frame clones only, minus some. The table records about 10,000 clones, around 66% of them present only once. The lung tissue was taken at least 3 cm from the tumor in the same resection. Sequenced: normal lung tissue taken away from the tumor. Every receptor here comes from a man aged 60 to 75 with non-small cell lung cancer.

The chain couples TRBV4-1 to TRBJ2-3; 9 bases map to TRBD2. The CDR3 is 14 amino acids. Germline values: CDR1 MGHRA, CDR2 YSYEKL. The J segment lost 5 bases and the V segment lost 2 bases, leaving 2 bases of the junction unmatched. CDR3 residues: CASSQRAGGDTQYF. For the CDR3, the DNA is TGCGCCAGCAGCCAACGAGCGGGGGGAGATACGCAGTATTTT.

This clone was seen once. V gene TRBV19 combines with J gene TRBJ1-2; no definite D call. Germline CDR1 and CDR2: LNHDA and SQIVND (reference sequence). The CDR3 is 13 amino acids. V lost 8 bases, J lost 6 bases, and 16 bases lay in between. CDR3 in amino acids: CASQGGFLNGYTF. CDR3 DNA: TGTGCCAGTCAAGGAGGGTTTCTCAATGGCTACACCTTC.

This clone counts as medium-sized. This chain links TRBV5-1 with TRBJ1-5; maybe TRBD1 (5 bases). This CDR3 has 15 residues. V was shortened by 1 base and J by 6 bases, with 14 bases between the two germline ends. The germline gives CDR1 SGHRS, CDR2 YFSETQ. CDR3 DNA: TGCGCCAGCAGCTTGATGGGGGGTATTGGTCAGCCCCAGCATTTT. Protein product: CASSLMGGIGQPQHF.

There are a few counts of this clone. The V call is TRBV28, the J call TRBJ1-5; 7 bases line up with TRBD1. This CDR3 contains 15 residues. Germline V gene data show CDR1 as MDHEN and CDR2 as SYDVKM. V dropped 6 bases and J dropped 3; count of bases not matched to a gene: 8. The CDR3 bases are TGTGCCAGCAGGCTTCTAGACAGGGACAATCAGCCCCAGCATTTT. This sequence encodes CASRLLDRDNQPQHF.

The chain carries TRBV18 and TRBJ2-7; TRBD1 aligns across 7 bases. Germline CDR1 and CDR2: KGHSH and LQKENI. Germline trimming cut 6 bases from V and 2 bases from J; bases unmatched to any gene: 4. The CDR3 runs to 13 residues. DNA of the CDR3: TGTGCCAGCTCCCAGGGACAGACCTACGAGCAGTACTTC. Amino acids: CASSQGQTYEQYF.

This chain uses TRBV19 with TRBJ2-1; D might be TRBD1 (5 bases). The CDR3 sequence is 14 residues long. CDR1 is LNHDA, CDR2 SQIVND, per germline (reference sequence). V was clipped by 6 bases and J by 8 bases, with 17 bases between them. CDR3 amino acids: CASSPSDKTYEQFF. In DNA form, the CDR3 reads TGTGCCAGTAGCCCCTCGGACAAGACCTATGAGCAGTTCTTC. Variable domain in full (rest from reference TRBV19 and TRBJ2-1): DGGITQSPKYLFRKEGQNVTLSCEQNLNHDAMYWYRQDPGQGLRLIYYSQIVNDFQKGDIAEGYSVSREKKESFPLTVTSAQKNPTAFYLCASSPSDKTYEQFFGPGTRLTVL.

V gene TRBV6-1 combines with J gene TRBJ2-3, with D unresolved. V lost 6 bases, J lost 3 bases, and 13 bases lay in between. This CDR3 has 14 amino acids. CDR1 MNHNS and CDR2 SASEGT come from the germline V gene. CDR3: CASRRIMETDTQYF. CDR3 coding DNA: TGTGCCAGCAGACGGATTATGGAGACAGATACGCAGTATTTT.

The chain combines TRBV7-2 with TRBJ2-5, with 11 bases that match TRBD2. The V segment lost 3 bases and the J segment 5 bases; nucleotides outside the gene matches: 5. CDR3 length: 15 amino acids. CDR1 is SGHTA and CDR2 is FQGNSA in the germline V gene. CDR3 residues: CASSFNSGRGETQYF. CDR3 nucleotide sequence: TGTGCCAGCAGCTTTAATAGCGGGAGGGGCGAGACCCAGTACTTC.

The chain carries TRBV29-1 and TRBJ2-7; TRBD1 agrees at 8 bases. The germline V gene has CDR1 SQVTM and CDR2 ANQGSEA. V shed 6 bases and J 5 bases; nucleotides not matched to a gene: 6. The CDR3 sequence is 12 residues long. The CDR3 sequence is CSVRQGPHEQYF. CDR3 DNA: TGCAGCGTACGACAGGGGCCACACGAGCAGTACTTC.

The chain couples TRBV7-3 to TRBJ2-7; 8 nucleotides agree with TRBD1. The germline V gene has CDR1 SGHTA and CDR2 FQGTGA. The CDR3 runs 14 residues. Trimming removed 5 bases from V and 2 bases from J; junction bases left unmatched: 5. CDR3 sequence: CASSPGTGTYEQYF. The CDR3 DNA follows: TGTGCCAGCAGCCCCGGGACAGGAACCTACGAGCAGTACTTC.

V gene TRBV4-1 combines with J gene TRBJ1-2; 8 bases fit TRBD1. This CDR3 spans 16 amino acids. CDR1 and CDR2 from the germline V gene are MGHRA and YSYEKL. V lost 0 bases and J lost 2; bases outside the gene matches: 5. CDR3 sequence: CASSQDTYRGNYGYTF. The CDR3 DNA reads as TGCGCCAGCAGCCAAGATACCTACAGGGGGAACTATGGCTACACCTTC.

V usage is TRBV10-1 and J usage is TRBJ2-2; possibly TRBD1 for D (6 bases). The CDR3 totals 15 residues. Trimming left V 6 bases short and J 5 bases short, with 16 bases between. Looked up from germline, CDR1 is WNHNN and CDR2 is SYGVQD (reference sequence). Written as DNA, the CDR3 is TGCGCCAGCAGGACCCTCCGGGACATAACCGGGGAGCTGTTTTTT. It encodes CASRTLRDITGELFF.

The chain uses TRBV7-3 and TRBJ2-3; D is uncertain. This CDR3 comprises 14 residues. Trimming stripped 5 bases from V and 2 bases from J, with 11 bases between. In germline, CDR1 is SGHTA, CDR2 FQGTGA. The DNA for the CDR3 is TGTGCCAGCAGCCCATCCCCCCACACAGATACGCAGTATTTT. Translation: CASSPSPHTDTQYF.

The chain joins TRBV5-1 to TRBJ2-2; TRBD1 matches at 10 bases. CDR3 length: 17 amino acids. Germline values: CDR1 SGHRS, CDR2 YFSETQ. V lost 0 bases and J lost 8; bases outside the gene matches: 10. For the CDR3, the DNA is TGCGCCAGCAGCTTGGCCCCGGGACAGGGGTTAGTGGGGGAGCTGTTTTTT. The encoded protein is CASSLAPGQGLVGELFF.

The chain couples TRBV19 to TRBJ2-7; 9 positions agree with TRBD1. The germline V gene has CDR1 LNHDA and CDR2 SQIVND (reference sequence). V shed 10 bases and J 4 bases; nucleotides not matched to a gene: 8. CDR3 length: 13 residues. The CDR3 DNA follows: TGTGCCACCCGGGACAGGGTGGAATACGAGCAGTACTTC. This gives the protein CATRDRVEYEQYF.

The chain is built from TRBV11-3 and TRBJ2-3; possibly TRBD2 for D (6 bases). Trimming took 3 bases from V and 2 from J, leaving 12 bases between them. The CDR3 runs 15 residues. The germline CDR1 and CDR2 sequences are SGHNT and YENEEA. This chain's CDR3 is CASSFRAGSTDTQYF. The CDR3 nucleotides read TGTGCCAGCAGCTTTCGGGCGGGATCCACAGATACGCAGTATTTT. Drawing the rest from reference TRBV11-3 and TRBJ2-3, the complete variable domain is EAGVVQSPRYKIIEKKQPVAFWCNPISGHNTLYWYLQNLGQGPELLIRYENEEAVDDSQLPKDRFSAERLKGVDSTLKIQPAELGDSAVYLCASSFRAGSTDTQYFGPGTRLTVL.

The CDR3 is CASSQERQRDTGELFF. The CDR3 DNA reads TGTGCCAGCAGCCAAGAGCGACAGAGAGACACCGGGGAGCTGTTTTTT. The chain has TRBV4-2 and TRBJ2-2; D possibly corresponds to TRBD1 (5 bases). CDR1 LGHNA and CDR2 YNFKEQ come from the germline V gene. CDR3 length equals 16 residues. V was clipped by 0 bases and J by 3 bases, with 11 bases between them.

The chain couples TRBV4-1 to TRBJ2-1; 8 positions agree with TRBD2. Germline values: CDR1 MGHRA, CDR2 YSYEKL. The V gene end was trimmed by 5 bases and the J gene end by 5 bases; junction bases not matched to a gene: 20. The CDR3 length is 19 residues. The CDR3 bases are TGCGCCAGCAGCGGCCGCCGGGTTAGTAGCGGGGAGGGGCACAATGAGCAGTTCTTC. Its protein is CASSGRRVSSGEGHNEQFF.

This chain links TRBV6-6 with TRBJ2-3; TRBD1 matches at 7 bases. The V gene end was trimmed by 7 bases and the J gene end by 1 base; junction bases not matched to a gene: 2. Germline assignment: CDR1 MNHNY and CDR2 SVGAGI (reference sequence). This CDR3 is built from 13 residues. The CDR3 DNA sequence: TGTGCCAGCACCGGACAGGGCACAGATACGCAGTATTTT. Translating gives CASTGQGTDTQYF.